This T cell receptor (beta chain) derives from a study of cytomegalovirus exposure and HLA in healthy donors. Study outcomes and limitations: A classifier reportedly called cytomegalovirus status with high sensitivity and specificity.

As for this clone: Its antigen remains unknown.

Germline CDR1 is SGHVS and CDR2 is FQNEAQ. V lost 1 base, J lost 0 bases, and 6 bases lay in between. The length of the CDR3 is 14 residues. Repertoires were generated with immunoSEQ multiplex PCR, while TCRdb's copy carries only in-frame clones and drops some. Of approximately 230,000 clones listed, more than 75% are singletons. The clonotype originates from a man in his late teens or twenties in good health and CMV-seropositive. This sequence joins TRBV7-8 and TRBJ1-1; D is unclear. Input material: PBMCs. This chain's CDR3 is CASSLGVLNTEAFF. The DNA of the CDR3 is TGTGCCAGCAGCTTAGGGGTCTTGAACACTGAAGCTTTCTTT.